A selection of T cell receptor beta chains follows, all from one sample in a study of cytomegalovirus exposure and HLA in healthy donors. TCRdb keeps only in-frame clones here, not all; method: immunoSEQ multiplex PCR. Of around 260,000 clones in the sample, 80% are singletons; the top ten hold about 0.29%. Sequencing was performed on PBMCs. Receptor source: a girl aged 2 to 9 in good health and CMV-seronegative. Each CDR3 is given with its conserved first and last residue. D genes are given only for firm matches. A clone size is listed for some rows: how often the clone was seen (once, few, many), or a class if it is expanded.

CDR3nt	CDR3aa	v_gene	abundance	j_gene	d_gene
TGTGCCAGCTCACCGGGACTAGCTTATGCAGATACGCAGTATTTT	CASSPGLAYADTQYF	TRBV18	.	TRBJ2-3	TRBD2
TGTGCCAGCAGTGAAAGGACAAGGGCAGCCACTGAAGCTTTCTTT	CASSERTRAATEAFF	TRBV2	.	TRBJ1-1	.
TGTGCCAGCAGTTTAGCGGGGGGGCATGAGACCCAGTACTTC	CASSLAGGHETQYF	TRBV28	few	TRBJ2-5	TRBD2
TGTGCCAGCAGTTTGGAGGGAGGGCCGGGTACGCAGTATTTT	CASSLEGGPGTQYF	TRBV28	once	TRBJ2-3	TRBD2
TGCAGCGGATCAGGGGGCGACTATGGCTACACCTTC	CSGSGGDYGYTF	TRBV29-1	few	TRBJ1-2	TRBD1
TGCGCCAGCAGTGACGGACAGACTTACAATGAGCAGTTCTTC	CASSDGQTYNEQFF	TRBV10-1	.	TRBJ2-1	.
TGTGCCAGCAGGAGGGATGACGGACCCCTCCACTTT	CASRRDDGPLHF	TRBV25-1	.	TRBJ1-6	.
TGTGCCAGCAGCGGAGTTCCGGGGCGGGGGGCCAACTACGAGCAGTACTTC	CASSGVPGRGANYEQYF	TRBV9	.	TRBJ2-7	TRBD2
TGCGCCAGCAGCTTTTTGGAGGGGAACACCGGGGAGCTGTTTTTT	CASSFLEGNTGELFF	TRBV5-1	.	TRBJ2-2	.
TGCGCCAGCGGGTACAGGACAAATCAGCCCCAGCATTTT	CASGYRTNQPQHF	TRBV10-1	.	TRBJ1-5	.
TGCGCCAGCAGCTTGGTGAGCGGGGAAGAGACCCAGTACTTC	CASSLVSGEETQYF	TRBV5-1	.	TRBJ2-5	TRBD2
TGTGCCAGCAGCTTATACGGGGGCTACGAGCAGTACTTC	CASSLYGGYEQYF	TRBV5-6	.	TRBJ2-7	.
TGTGCCACCCACGGGGATGAGCAGTTCTTC	CATHGDEQFF	TRBV7-9	.	TRBJ2-1	.
TGTGCCAGCAGAGCGACAGGGACTGGAAACACCATATATTTT	CASRATGTGNTIYF	TRBV9	.	TRBJ1-3	TRBD1
TGTGCCAGCAGTTTGAAGGACTCCCCTGGGGACACTGAAGCTTTCTTT	CASSLKDSPGDTEAFF	TRBV28	.	TRBJ1-1	.
TGTGCCAGTAGCCCAGTCCCAGGGACCCAGTACTTC	CASSPVPGTQYF	TRBV19	.	TRBJ2-5	.
TGTGCCAGCAGTGAACCATCGGTCGAATATGGCTACACCTTC	CASSEPSVEYGYTF	TRBV25-1	.	TRBJ1-2	.
TGCGCCAGCCATTTGGAGGGCACAGATACGCAGTATTTT	CASHLEGTDTQYF	TRBV5-1	.	TRBJ2-3	.
TGTGCCAGCAGCCTATCCGGGACTAGCGGGGGAATGAATGAGCAGTTCTTC	CASSLSGTSGGMNEQFF	TRBV7-9	.	TRBJ2-1	TRBD2
TGTGCCAGTAGTATTCGGACAGGGGGGACGCCAAATCAGCCCCAGCATTTT	CASSIRTGGTPNQPQHF	TRBV19	.	TRBJ1-5	TRBD1
TGTGCCAGCAGCCAAGGCACAGGCCAAGAGACCCAGTACTTC	CASSQGTGQETQYF	TRBV4-2	.	TRBJ2-5	.
TGTGCCAGCAGCATAGGGGGCAACACTGAAGCTTTCTTT	CASSIGGNTEAFF	TRBV9	few	TRBJ1-1	TRBD1
TGTGCCAGTAGTATGAGGACAGGGCTCTACGAGCAGTACTTC	CASSMRTGLYEQYF	TRBV19	.	TRBJ2-7	TRBD1
TGCGCCAGCAGTGATTCCGGGACAGGGTATGTCGAGCAGTACTTC	CASSDSGTGYVEQYF	TRBV10-2	few	TRBJ2-7	TRBD1
TGTGCCAGCAGCCCCTACGCTCATACAGATACGCAGTATTTT	CASSPYAHTDTQYF	TRBV7-2	.	TRBJ2-3	.
TGTGCCACCAGCAGAGATCCTCGGGGACAGGGACCGAACACTGAAGCTTTCTTT	CATSRDPRGQGPNTEAFF	TRBV15	.	TRBJ1-1	TRBD1
TGCGCCAGCAGCCCTGGACTAGCGCTAGAGACCCAGTACTTC	CASSPGLALETQYF	TRBV4-1	.	TRBJ2-5	TRBD2
TGCGCCAGCAGCCAAGACGGGTTCCCAAACATTCAGTACTTC	CASSQDGFPNIQYF	TRBV4-1	.	TRBJ2-4	.
TGCGCCAGCAGCTGGAGCGCAGGGAACTTGGACGAGCAGTACTTC	CASSWSAGNLDEQYF	TRBV5-1	.	TRBJ2-7	.
TGTGCCAGCAGTTTAGAGTGGGGGGGCACTGAAGCTTTCTTT	CASSLEWGGTEAFF	TRBV28	.	TRBJ1-1	.
TGTGCCTGGAGACCTACAGGGGTTGAAGCTTTCTTT	CAWRPTGVEAFF	TRBV30	few	TRBJ1-1	TRBD1
TGTGCCAGTAGTATCGGTGTAGCGGGGACCTACAATGAGCAGTTCTTC	CASSIGVAGTYNEQFF	TRBV19	once	TRBJ2-1	TRBD2
TGTGCCAGCAGTGTACCGCGGTCATACAATGAGCAGTTCTTC	CASSVPRSYNEQFF	TRBV6-1	.	TRBJ2-1	.
TGTGCCAGCAGCTCCAGGGCGACGAATTCACCCCTCCACTTT	CASSSRATNSPLHF	TRBV14	.	TRBJ1-6	.
TGTGCCAGCAGCGCCGACAGGGCAGGGAGTCAGCCCCAGCATTTT	CASSADRAGSQPQHF	TRBV7-9	.	TRBJ1-5	TRBD1
TGTGCCAGCAAACCCCGCAGGTCACCCCTCCACTTT	CASKPRRSPLHF	TRBV2	once	TRBJ1-6	.
TGTGCCAGCAGTGAATATAGATCATATGGCTACACCTTC	CASSEYRSYGYTF	TRBV25-1	few	TRBJ1-2	.
TGCGCCAGCAGCTTGGGTGGGAGTAGCGAAAAACTGTTTTTT	CASSLGGSSEKLFF	TRBV5-1	.	TRBJ1-4	.
TGTGCCAGCTCTCTCTCTTCGTACGAGCAGTACTTC	CASSLSSYEQYF	TRBV18	.	TRBJ2-7	.
TGCGCCAGCAGTGAGTCCCCCGAGCTCCCCGAGCAGTACTTC	CASSESPELPEQYF	TRBV10-1	.	TRBJ2-7	.
TGCGCCAGCAGAGGTGGGGGGGTAATCGGAGAGACCCAGTACTTC	CASRGGGVIGETQYF	TRBV5-1	.	TRBJ2-5	TRBD2
TGTGCCAGCAGCCCTCCCACAGGGTTTGAGCAGTTCTTC	CASSPPTGFEQFF	TRBV13	.	TRBJ2-1	.
TGTGCCAGCGATATGAAGGGGCGAGCCTATGGCTACACCTTC	CASDMKGRAYGYTF	TRBV2	.	TRBJ1-2	.
TGTGCCAGCAGCTTAGACAGGAGGGGATGGGGCATTCAGTACTTC	CASSLDRRGWGIQYF	TRBV11-2	.	TRBJ2-4	.
TGTGCCAGCAGCCAAGCGGGGAGGGAATCCTACGAGCAGTACTTC	CASSQAGRESYEQYF	TRBV13	.	TRBJ2-7	TRBD2
TGTGCCAGCTCACCACGCTCGGCGGCCGATTCCAATCAGCCCCAGCATTTT	CASSPRSAADSNQPQHF	TRBV18	few	TRBJ1-5	.
TGTGCCAGCAGTGGTGTAGAGAGCTCCTACGAGCAGTACTTC	CASSGVESSYEQYF	TRBV2	.	TRBJ2-7	.
TGCAGCGTTACGGGACAGGGGGAGGCCACTGAAGCTTTCTTT	CSVTGQGEATEAFF	TRBV29-1	few	TRBJ1-1	TRBD1
TGTGCCAGCAGTGAAGGATCGGTACTAGCGGGGAAGCAGTTCTTC	CASSEGSVLAGKQFF	TRBV2	.	TRBJ2-1	TRBD2
TGTTCCAGCAGCTTGGGGTTAGGAGGGACCTTC	CSSSLGLGGTF	TRBV7-9	.	TRBJ1-2	.